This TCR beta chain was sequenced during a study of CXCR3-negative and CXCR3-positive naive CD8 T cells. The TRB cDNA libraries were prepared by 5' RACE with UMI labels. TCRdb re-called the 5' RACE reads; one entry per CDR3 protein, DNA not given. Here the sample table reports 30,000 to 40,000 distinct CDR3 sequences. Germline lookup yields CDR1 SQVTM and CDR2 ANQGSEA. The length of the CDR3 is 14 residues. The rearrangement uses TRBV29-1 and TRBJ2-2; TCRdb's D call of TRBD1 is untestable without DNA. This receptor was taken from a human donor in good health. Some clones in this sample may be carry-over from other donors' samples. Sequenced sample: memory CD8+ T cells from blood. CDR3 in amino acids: CSALRRGDTGELFF.